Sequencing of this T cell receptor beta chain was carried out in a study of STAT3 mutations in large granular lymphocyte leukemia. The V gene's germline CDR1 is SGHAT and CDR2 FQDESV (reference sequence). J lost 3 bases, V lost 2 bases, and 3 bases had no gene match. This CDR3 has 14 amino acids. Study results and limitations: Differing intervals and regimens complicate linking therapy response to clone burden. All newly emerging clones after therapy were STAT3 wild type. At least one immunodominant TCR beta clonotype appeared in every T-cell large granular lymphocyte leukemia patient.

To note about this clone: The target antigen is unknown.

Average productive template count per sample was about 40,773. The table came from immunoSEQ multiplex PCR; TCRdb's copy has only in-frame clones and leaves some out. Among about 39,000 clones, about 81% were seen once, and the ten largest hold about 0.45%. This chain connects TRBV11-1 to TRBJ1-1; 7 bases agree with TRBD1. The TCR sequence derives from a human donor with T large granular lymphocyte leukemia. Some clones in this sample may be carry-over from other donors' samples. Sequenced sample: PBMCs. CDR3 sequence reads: CASSLIGTDTEAFF. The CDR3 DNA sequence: TGTGCCAGCAGCTTAATTGGGACAGACACTGAAGCTTTCTTT.